A selection of T cell receptor beta chains follows, all from one sample in a study of T cell repertoires in cytomegalovirus infection. Their recognized antigens are unknown. MiXCR was run by TCRdb on the reads, yielding one entry per CDR3 protein. The data hold about 830,000 distinct CDR3 sequences, with about 33% observed a single time. Sequencing was performed on cultured CD8+ T cells from PBMCs, taken from culture after CMV antigen stimulation. The source of these receptors is a human donor in good health (CMV status not recorded). Some clones in this sample may be carry-over from other donors' samples. The CDR3 runs from the conserved cysteine through the conserved F or W. The order of the fields is clone size, D gene, V gene, CDR3 protein. A D gene is named only where the DNA matches it firmly. Some rows mark clone size as missing; the rest say once, few, many or name a class of expanded clone.

. . TRBV6-6 CASSYLWDNQETQYF
many . TRBV12-3/TRBV12-4 CASRMTEGGNQPQHF
. TRBD1 TRBV5-6 CASSLAPGQGAWGYTF
many . TRBV7-8 CASSGTGTNYNEQFF
many . TRBV6-6 CASSYSGGKSPLHF
many . TRBV7-9 CATNTERANYGYTF
. . TRBV9 CASSQTGPAEQFF
few TRBD1 TRBV7-6 CASSLGTGRTLPFAPPVTFF
. TRBD2 TRBV3-1 CASSQTLAGRGDTQYF
few TRBD2 TRBV9 CASSVEASGGVVSDTQYF
. TRBD1 TRBV7-9 CASSRDRVLYGYTF
. TRBD2 TRBV12-3/TRBV12-4 CASSPGGGITGELFF
. . TRBV7-2 CASSSGTRNLNTEAFF
. . TRBV9 CASSSRDRSSGANVLTF
many TRBD2 TRBV7-6 CASSLVSGTSAITGELFF
few . TRBV12-3/TRBV12-4 CASSLILSGNTIYF